This record looks at one T cell receptor (beta chain) sequence and its context. Its antigen is unidentified. This entry is derived from a study of response to subunit inactivated influenza vaccine. The study's findings and limits: New T cells are recruited in small numbers by each seasonal influenza vaccination, according to the authors' suggestion.

TCRdb reanalysed the RT-PCR reads using MiXCR and keeps one entry per CDR3 protein. The sample lists 550,000 to 800,000 distinct CDR3 sequences, 15% to 18% occurring once. The CDR3 runs 14 residues. V was trimmed by 0 bases and J by 4 bases, leaving 9 bases between them. In germline, CDR1 is DFQATT, CDR2 SNEGSKA (reference sequence). This clonotype originated in a man aged 45-60 years who received an inactivated influenza vaccine. The V gene is TRBV20-1, the J gene TRBJ2-2; possibly TRBD2 for D (6 bases). Sequences were derived from PBMCs from blood, sampled 12 days after vaccination. The CDR3 nucleotides read TGCAGTGCTAGAGATCTGGGGGGCACCGGGGAGCTGTTTTTT. Encoded protein: CSARDLGGTGELFF.